A selection of T cell receptor beta chains follows, all from one sample in a study of T cell responses to AZD1222 COVID-19 vaccine. TCRdb's copy holds only in-frame clones and misses some; the assay was immunoSEQ multiplex PCR. The data show about 140,000 clones, roughly 90% seen once. This sample comprised peripheral blood, obtained on day 0 of AZD1222 vaccination. These receptors all stem from an adult in good health. CDR3s include the opening cysteine and the closing phenylalanine or tryptophan. D genes are given only for firm matches.

NA TRBJ1-1 TRBV5-1 CASTARGVNTEAFF
NA TRBJ2-3 TRBV6-5 CASIQKGRSTDTQYF
NA TRBJ2-2 TRBV5-1 CASSLDRANTGELFF
NA TRBJ1-6 TRBV6-2/TRBV6-3 CASSYSKGDSPLHF
NA TRBJ1-5 TRBV14 CASSQGLLWADSNQPQHF
NA TRBJ2-3 TRBV7-4 CASSLARGDRGEDTQYF
NA TRBJ2-7 TRBV3-1/TRBV3-2 CASSWGLPTGDYEQYF
TRBD1 TRBJ2-7 TRBV9 CASSVGGRGSYEQYF
TRBD1 TRBJ1-3 TRBV5-1 CASSLAGQGATGNTIYF
NA TRBJ1-2 TRBV27 CASSSTDAYGYTF
TRBD2 TRBJ2-3 TRBV28 CASSLASGRPDTQYF
NA TRBJ1-2 TRBV27 CASSPATGLGGYTF